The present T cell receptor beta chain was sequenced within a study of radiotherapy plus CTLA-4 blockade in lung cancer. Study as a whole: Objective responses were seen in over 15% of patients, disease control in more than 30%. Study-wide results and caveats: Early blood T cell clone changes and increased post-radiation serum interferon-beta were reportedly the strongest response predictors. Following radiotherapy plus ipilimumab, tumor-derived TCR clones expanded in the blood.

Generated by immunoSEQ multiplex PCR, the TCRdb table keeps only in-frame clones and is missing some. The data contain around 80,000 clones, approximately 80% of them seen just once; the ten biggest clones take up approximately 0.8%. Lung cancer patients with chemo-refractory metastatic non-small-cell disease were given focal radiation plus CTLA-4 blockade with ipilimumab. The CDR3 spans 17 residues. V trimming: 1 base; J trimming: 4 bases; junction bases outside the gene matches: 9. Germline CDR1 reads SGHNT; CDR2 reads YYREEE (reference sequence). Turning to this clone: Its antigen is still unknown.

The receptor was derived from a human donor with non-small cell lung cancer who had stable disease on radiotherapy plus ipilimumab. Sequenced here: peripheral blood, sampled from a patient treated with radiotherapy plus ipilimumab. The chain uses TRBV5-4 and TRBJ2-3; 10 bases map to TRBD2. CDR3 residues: CASSLPGSGGPSDTQYF. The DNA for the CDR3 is TGTGCCAGCAGCTTGCCGGGTAGCGGGGGGCCATCAGATACGCAGTATTTT.